This T cell receptor (beta chain) emerged from a study of OX40 agonist ivuxolimab in advanced cancers. As for the study in general: Three patients showed partial responses: one hepatocellular carcinoma and two cutaneous melanoma cases. Study-wide points: Partial responders receiving 0.1-3.0 mg/kg showed among the lowest clonal expansion. With doses of 0.1 to 3.0 mg/kg, CD4+ and CD8+ blood T cells had undergone clonal expansion by week 6.

The CDR3 covers 13 residues. CDR1 WNHNN and CDR2 SYGVQD come from the germline V gene (reference sequence). Between the trimmed V and J ends, which lost 4 bases and 6 bases, there was a span of 10 bases. About this clone itself: Its antigen remains unknown.

Here immunoSEQ multiplex PCR was the method, and the copy in TCRdb shows in-frame clones only, minus some. Of roughly 100,000 clones in the sample, about 85% were seen once. This sequence was found in an adult with an advanced solid tumor such as melanoma, head and neck, liver or kidney cancer. The chain combines TRBV10-1 with TRBJ2-1; D gene ambiguous. The input for sequencing was CD4+ or CD8+ T cells sorted from blood, taken in a trial of the OX40 agonist ivuxolimab. In DNA, the CDR3 is TGCGCCAGCAGTGTGGCCCCGGGCAATGAGCAGTTCTTC. Protein product: CASSVAPGNEQFF.